The 21 T cell receptor beta chains reported below all come from one sample, sequenced in a study of T cells in Graves' hyperthyroidism and ophthalmopathy. Researchers amplified the TCR beta CDR3 regions from RNA transcripts. HTBI primers were the set used in a first-round RT-PCR of the TCR CDR3. Each CDR3 protein gets one entry after TCRdb re-called the multiplex PCR reads with MiXCR. This sample yields 700,000 or so distinct CDR3 sequences, of which roughly 15% are seen a single time; under 15% belongs to the top ten. Sequencing was done on a sample of blood. Source of these receptors: a woman aged 45-65 years with Graves' ophthalmopathy.

Ten or more counts support this clonotype. This sequence joins TRBV6-2 or TRBV6-3 and TRBJ1-5; D remains unclear. The CDR3 is 15 residues long. Germline CDR1 and CDR2: MNHEY and SVGEGT. V was cut by 0 bases and J by 2 bases, with 8 bases left in between. CDR3 residues: CASSYSGDGNQPQHF. In DNA form, the CDR3 reads TGTGCCAGCAGTTACTCTGGGGATGGCAATCAGCCCCAGCATTTT.

This clonotype was found many times. This chain links TRBV5-1 with TRBJ2-5, with TRBD2 matching 14 bases. Germline CDR1 is SGHRS and CDR2 is YFSETQ. V lost 4 bases and J lost 2; bases outside the gene matches: 4. The CDR3 length is 16 residues. CDR3: CASSRGLAGVQETQYF. CDR3 DNA: TGCGCCAGCAGCAGGGGACTAGCGGGAGTGCAAGAGACCCAGTACTTC. Supplemented by reference TRBV5-1 and TRBJ2-5, the full variable domain reads KAGVTQTPRYLIKTRGQQVTLSCSPISGHRSVSWYQQTPGQGLQFLFEYFSETQRNKGNFPGRFSGRQFSNSRSEMNVSTLELGDSALYLCASSRGLAGVQETQYFGPGTRLLVL.

Many counts were recorded for this clonotype. The rearrangement links TRBV2 to TRBJ2-7; D is perhaps TRBD1 or TRBD2 (5 bases each). V was pared by 5 bases and J by 7 bases, with 18 bases between. The CDR3 is 14 amino acids. Germline V gives CDR1 SNHLY, CDR2 FYNNEI. CDR3 bases: TGTGCCAGCAGTCATAGGGACGGAGCTGAGGAGCAGTACTTC. This gives the protein CASSHRDGAEEQYF.

This clonotype was counted at least ten times. The chain couples TRBV6-1 to TRBJ2-5; no definite D call. The CDR3 spans 15 residues. Trimming shortened V by 4 bases and J by 2 bases, and 14 bases separated the two germline ends. CDR1 is MNHNS and CDR2 is SASEGT in the germline V gene. The CDR3: CASSVFEELQETQYF. CDR3 DNA: TGTGCCAGCAGTGTTTTTGAGGAGCTTCAAGAGACCCAGTACTTC.

Ten or more counts support this clonotype. This chain joins TRBV7-3 and TRBJ2-2; 12 nucleotides align to TRBD2. J was trimmed by 2 bases and V by 5 bases; bases with no gene match: 6. The CDR3 has 17 amino acids. Germline V CDR1 and CDR2: SGHTA, FQGTGA. This CDR3 reads CASSPWTSGINTGELFF. CDR3 nucleotide sequence: TGTGCCAGCAGCCCCTGGACTAGCGGGATAAACACCGGGGAGCTGTTTTTT.

This clonotype was found many times. V and J are TRBV12-3 or TRBV12-4 and TRBJ2-3; 11 bases line up with TRBD2. J was trimmed by 3 bases and V by 7 bases; bases with no gene match: 3. CDR3 length equals 14 residues. This CDR3 is CASNGLAGTDTQYF. The CDR3 nucleotides are TGTGCCAGCAACGGACTAGCGGGTACAGATACGCAGTATTTT.

This clonotype occurred many times. The J gene is TRBJ1-2, the V gene TRBV27; D remains ambiguous. Germline CDR1 is MNHEY and CDR2 is SMNVEV (reference sequence). With 2 bases removed from V and 8 bases from J, the gap between germline ends came to 12 bases. The CDR3 is 13 residues long. This chain's CDR3 is CASSLVVGGGYTF. The CDR3, as DNA: TGTGCCAGCAGTTTAGTGGTGGGAGGGGGCTACACCTTC.

This clonotype has at least ten counts. This chain connects TRBV7-9 to TRBJ2-7, with 8 positions matching TRBD2. The V gene's germline CDR1 is SEHNR and CDR2 FQNEAQ (reference sequence). The ends lost 6 bases at V and 4 bases at J; junction bases unmatched: 5. The CDR3 runs to 13 residues. Here the CDR3 reads CASSQGLAYEQYF. Written as DNA, the CDR3 is TGTGCCAGCAGTCAAGGACTAGCTTACGAGCAGTACTTC.

The table lists this clonotype with many counts. The rearrangement links TRBV27 to TRBJ2-7, with TRBD1 matching 8 bases. The CDR3 totals 15 residues. The V segment lost 6 bases and the J segment 3 bases; nucleotides outside the gene matches: 10. Per the germline V gene, CDR1 is MNHEY and CDR2 is SMNVEV (reference sequence). For the CDR3, the DNA is TGTGCCAGCAGCCACGGGGGACAGGCTTTCTACGAGCAGTACTTC. Encoded protein: CASSHGGQAFYEQYF.

This clonotype was picked up many times. V and J are TRBV29-1 and TRBJ2-7; D could derive from TRBD1 or TRBD2 (5 bases each). The germline CDR1 and CDR2 sequences are SQVTM and ANQGSEA. CDR3 length: 15 residues. Trimming took 1 base from V and 2 from J, leaving 15 bases between them. The CDR3 sequence: CSVEVRRDGAYEQYF. For the CDR3, the DNA is TGCAGCGTTGAAGTACGAAGGGACGGAGCCTACGAGCAGTACTTC.

This clonotype was seen at least ten times. The rearrangement uses TRBV20-1 and TRBJ2-3; D unresolved. There are 13 residues in the CDR3. The germline gives CDR1 DFQATT, CDR2 SNEGSKA (reference sequence). Trimming shortened V by 3 bases and J by 2 bases, and 9 bases separated the two germline ends. DNA for the CDR3: TGCAGTGCTAGCAGGCAGGACACAGATACGCAGTATTTT. Its protein product is CSASRQDTDTQYF.

This clonotype was seen just once. V usage is TRBV19 and J usage is TRBJ2-7; D might be TRBD1 (6 bases). The germline V gene encodes CDR1 LNHDA and CDR2 SQIVND (reference sequence). This CDR3 region has 15 residues. The V and J ends lost 5 bases and 3 bases respectively, with 17 bases between them. The CDR3 DNA is TGTGCCAGTAGTGTCGGCAGGGGCACATACTACGAGCAGTACTTC. This codes for CASSVGRGTYYEQYF. The variable domain in full, completed from reference TRBV19 and TRBJ2-7, reads DGGITQSPKYLFRKEGQNVTLSCEQNLNHDAMYWYRQDPGQGLRLIYYSQIVNDFQKGDIAEGYSVSREKKESFPLTVTSAQKNPTAFYLCASSVGRGTYYEQYFGPGTRLTVT.

The sample holds many counts of this clonotype. The chain uses TRBV28 and TRBJ2-5; D perhaps matches TRBD1 (6 bases). V was pared by 8 bases and J by 5 bases, with 24 bases between. The CDR3 contains 16 residues. CDR1 and CDR2 from the germline V gene are MDHEN and SYDVKM. The CDR3: CASGRPGRDIYETQYF. The CDR3 DNA reads TGTGCCAGCGGCCGCCCCGGCCGGGACATTTACGAGACCCAGTACTTC.

This clonotype was counted at least ten times. The germline gene is not matched at one end of the junction; a read error may be the cause. The genes are TRBV7-6 and TRBJ1-1; maybe TRBD1 (5 bases). The CDR3 covers 14 residues. Germline CDR1 and CDR2: SGHVS and FNYEAQ. The CDR3 nucleotides read TGCGCCAGCAGCTTGGGGACGGTGAACACTGAAGCTTTCTTT. Translated: CASSLGTVNTEAFF.

In its sample, this clonotype was seen many times. The V call is TRBV28, the J call TRBJ2-1; D unresolved. Germline lookup yields CDR1 MDHEN and CDR2 SYDVKM. The V and J ends lost 6 bases and 10 bases respectively, with 10 bases between them. The length of the CDR3 is 11 residues. CDR3 protein: CASSSNGEQFF. CDR3 DNA: TGTGCCAGCAGCTCCAACGGGGAGCAGTTCTTC.

The table lists this clonotype with many counts. J is TRBJ2-7 and V is TRBV20-1, with D possibly matching TRBD1 (6 bases). Trimming shortened V by 6 bases and J by 4 bases, and 13 bases separated the two germline ends. Germline CDR1 DFQATT, CDR2 SNEGSKA (reference sequence). This CDR3 contains 12 residues. The CDR3 nucleotides read TGCAGTGCCCGAATACAGGGTTACGAGCAGTACTTC. Protein sequence: CSARIQGYEQYF.

This clonotype was seen repeatedly, ten times or more. This chain uses TRBV28 with TRBJ2-2; 9 bases fit TRBD1. There are 14 residues in the CDR3. Germline CDR1 MDHEN, CDR2 SYDVKM. Trimming at V came to 6 bases and at J to 7 bases, leaving 6 bases not matched to a gene. The CDR3 DNA reads TGTGCCAGCAGCCGGGACAGGGCTGTCGGGGAGCTGTTTTTT. This sequence encodes CASSRDRAVGELFF.

This clonotype was counted ten times or more. The rearrangement joins TRBV4-3 to TRBJ2-5; 9 bases line up with TRBD2. The germline V gene encodes CDR1 LGHNA and CDR2 YSLEER. The CDR3 totals 16 residues. Trimming removed 1 base from V and 4 bases from J; junction bases left unmatched: 7. The DNA of the CDR3 is TGCGCCAGCAGCCAAGGGTGGGGAGCGGGAGGAGAGACCCAGTACTTC. It encodes CASSQGWGAGGETQYF.

This clonotype was observed many times. The V gene is TRBV20-1, the J gene TRBJ2-2; D is uncertain. The V and J ends lost 5 bases and 4 bases respectively, with 14 bases between them. This CDR3 has 14 amino acids. Germline CDR1 is DFQATT and CDR2 is SNEGSKA (reference sequence). Here the CDR3 DNA reads TGCAGTGCTTTGCTAAAACGGAGCACCGGGGAGCTGTTTTTT. Encoded protein: CSALLKRSTGELFF.

The genes are TRBV5-1 and TRBJ1-2; the match to TRBD1 covers 11 bases. The CDR3 has 17 amino acids. The V gene's germline CDR1 is SGHRS and CDR2 YFSETQ. J gave up 2 bases and V 3 bases, and 9 bases lay outside the gene matches. Written as DNA, the CDR3 is TGCGCCAGCAGCTACCGGGACAGGGGGATAGCCAACTATGGCTACACCTTC. Its protein is CASSYRDRGIANYGYTF.

This clonotype was found many times. This chain joins TRBV7-2 and TRBJ2-3; TRBD2 aligns across 7 bases. With 5 bases clipped from V and 2 bases from J, the junction kept 10 bases outside the gene matches. The germline V gene has CDR1 SGHTA and CDR2 FQGNSA. CDR3 length: 16 residues. In DNA form, the CDR3 reads TGTGCCAGCAGCCAATCTAGCGGAAGCTACACAGATACGCAGTATTTT. It specifies CASSQSSGSYTDTQYF.